What follows are 21 T cell receptor beta chains derived from one specimen sequenced in a study of blood T cell repertoires in COVID-19. Measured with immunoSEQ multiplex PCR; TCRdb has only the in-frame clones, and not every one. Seen here are about 200,000 clones, 75% to 85% observed once, and the top ten hold roughly 12%. The material sequenced was PBMCs or T cells enriched from blood (not recorded which). The receptors come from a man aged 35-49 years who had recovered from COVID-19.

This chain connects TRBV7-2 to TRBJ1-2; 7 bases agree with TRBD1. The V segment lost 5 bases and the J segment 7 bases; nucleotides outside the gene matches: 4. This CDR3 is built from 12 residues. The germline V gene has CDR1 SGHTA and CDR2 FQGNSA. In DNA, the CDR3 is TGTGCCAGCAGCGTAGACAGGGCTGGCTACACCTTC. This gives the protein CASSVDRAGYTF.

The V and J genes are TRBV11-2 and TRBJ2-3; possibly TRBD2 for D (6 bases). V lost 5 bases and J 4 bases, leaving 7 bases between the germline ends. The length of the CDR3 is 12 residues. The germline gives CDR1 SGHAT, CDR2 FQNNGV. The CDR3 bases are TGTGCCAGCAGCCCGGGAGCAGATACGCAGTATTTT. As protein: CASSPGADTQYF.

This clone came up a few times. V gene TRBV28 combines with J gene TRBJ2-2; D possibly corresponds to TRBD1 (6 bases). This CDR3 has 16 residues. Germline CDR1 is MDHEN and CDR2 is SYDVKM. V dropped 4 bases and J dropped 5 bases, with 17 bases sitting between them. The CDR3 spells CASSSNRAPRTGELFF. The CDR3 DNA is TGTGCCAGCAGTTCAAACAGGGCCCCGAGAACCGGGGAGCTGTTTTTT.

This clone occurred a few times. This sequence joins TRBV19 and TRBJ1-5; TRBD1 aligns across 8 bases. V was clipped by 2 bases and J by 5 bases; unmatched bases: 11. CDR1 and CDR2 (germline): LNHDA, SQIVND (reference sequence). This CDR3 is built from 17 residues. The CDR3, as DNA: TGTGCCAGTAGTATACCCAGGGGGCTAGGTTCTGATCAGCCCCAGCATTTT. Translating it yields CASSIPRGLGSDQPQHF.

The CDR3 loop is CSAREEGTEAFF. The CDR3 coding sequence is TGCAGCGCTCGTGAAGAGGGCACTGAAGCTTTCTTT. This chain connects TRBV29-1 to TRBJ1-1; no reliable D call. Trimming shortened V by 7 bases and J by 4 bases, and 13 bases separated the two germline ends. Germline CDR1 and CDR2: SQVTM and ANQGSEA. The CDR3 covers 12 residues.

In its sample, this clone was seen a few times. The V call is TRBV6-5, the J call TRBJ1-4; unclear D gene. The V gene lost 6 bases and the J gene lost 7 bases, with 15 bases spanning the gap. The germline CDR1 and CDR2 sequences are MNHEY and SVGAGI. CDR3 length: 14 amino acids. In DNA, the CDR3 is TGTGCCAGCAGCGGGGTTAGATGGAGTGAAAAACTGTTTTTT. Its translation: CASSGVRWSEKLFF.

The chain combines TRBV7-9 with TRBJ1-1; D is uncertain. The CDR3 is made up of 14 amino acids. Trimming cost V 2 bases and J 5 bases, with 12 bases left between them. Germline V gives CDR1 SEHNR, CDR2 FQNEAQ (reference sequence). Here the CDR3 reads CASSLRVRGTEAFF. The CDR3 bases are TGTGCCAGCAGCTTACGGGTAAGAGGAACTGAAGCTTTCTTT.

The chain couples TRBV6-4 to TRBJ1-2; 10 positions agree with TRBD1. The CDR3 consists of 15 residues. CDR1 and CDR2 (germline): MRHNA, SNTAGT. After removal of 6 bases from V and 6 bases from J, the junction contained 10 bases not matched to a gene. The CDR3 DNA is TGTGCCAGCAGCGACGTCCCGGGACAGGGGCATGGCTACACCTTC. It translates to CASSDVPGQGHGYTF.

This chain uses TRBV5-1 with TRBJ2-7; 7 bases align to TRBD2. With 4 bases clipped from V and 4 bases from J, the junction kept 11 bases outside the gene matches. From germline, CDR1 is SGHRS and CDR2 YFSETQ. This CDR3 region has 15 residues. CDR3 loop: CASSSRLARGYEQYF. CDR3 sequence (DNA): TGCGCCAGCAGCAGCCGACTAGCAAGAGGGTACGAGCAGTACTTC.

This CDR3 is CASSQDSRTGNYGYTF. CDR3 nucleotide sequence: TGTGCCAGCAGCCAAGATAGTCGGACAGGGAACTATGGCTACACCTTC. The genes are TRBV3-1 (or the pseudogene TRBV3-2) and TRBJ1-2, with 8 positions matching TRBD1. This CDR3 is built from 16 residues. J gave up 2 bases and V 0 bases, and 5 bases lay outside the gene matches. CDR1 and CDR2 from the germline V gene are LGHDT and YNNKEL (reference sequence).

The gene calls are TRBV20-1 and TRBJ1-5; D unresolved. V dropped 3 bases and J dropped 4 bases, with 7 bases sitting between them. The CDR3 spans 12 residues. Germline loops: CDR1 DFQATT, CDR2 SNEGSKA (reference sequence). CDR3 nucleotides: TGCAGTGCTAGTACGAGGAATCAGCCCCAGCATTTT. This encodes CSASTRNQPQHF.

The rearrangement uses TRBV9 and TRBJ2-5; 7 bases align to TRBD1. With 0 bases clipped from V and 5 bases from J, the junction kept 4 bases outside the gene matches. The CDR3 is 14 residues long. CDR1 is SGDLS and CDR2 is YYNGEE in the germline V gene. The CDR3 nucleotides are TGTGCCAGCAGCGTAGCTACAGGGGTCGAGACCCAGTACTTC. Translating gives CASSVATGVETQYF. The full variable domain, its missing parts supplied by reference TRBV9 and TRBJ2-5, is DSGVTQTPKHLITATGQRVTLRCSPRSGDLSVYWYQQSLDQGLQFLIQYYNGEERAKGNILERFSAQQFPDLHSELNLSSLELGDSALYFCASSVATGVETQYFGPGTRLLVL.

The V call is TRBV18, the J call TRBJ2-1, with D perhaps TRBD1 (6 bases). The germline V and J ends were trimmed by 2 bases and 6 bases, with 11 bases remaining between them. The CDR3 runs to 14 residues. From germline, CDR1 is KGHSH and CDR2 LQKENI. In DNA, the CDR3 is TGTGCCAGCTCACCAGGGCAGGGGCTCAATGAGCAGTTCTTC. It translates to CASSPGQGLNEQFF.

V and J are TRBV14 and TRBJ1-1; D remains unclear. Deletions cut 1 base from V and 1 base from J, with 7 bases between. The CDR3 length is 14 residues. Germline V gene sequence: CDR1 SGHDN, CDR2 FVKESK. The DNA of the CDR3 is TGTGCCAGCAGCCAAGTGACAAGGAACACTGAAGCTTTCTTT. Residues: CASSQVTRNTEAFF.

This clone has a single count. This chain links TRBV19 with TRBJ1-5; 8 bases map to TRBD1. Per the germline V gene, CDR1 is LNHDA and CDR2 is SQIVND (reference sequence). After removal of 5 bases from V and 3 bases from J, the junction contained 9 bases not matched to a gene. The CDR3 is made up of 16 amino acids. For the CDR3, the DNA is TGTGCCAGTAGTCCGAAGGACAGGGTGTCCAATCAGCCCCAGCATTTT. This codes for CASSPKDRVSNQPQHF.

About this clone itself: The identical CDR3 is also encoded by other nucleotide sequences in the sample. The V and J genes are TRBV28 and TRBJ2-5, with 8 nucleotides matching TRBD2. Trimming cost V 2 bases and J 5 bases; bases outside gene matches: 1. CDR3 length equals 13 residues. The germline gives CDR1 MDHEN, CDR2 SYDVKM. The CDR3 sequence is CASSLGGRETQYF. CDR3 bases: TGTGCCAGCAGTTTAGGCGGGAGGGAGACCCAGTACTTC.

This clone was counted once. The V call is TRBV9, the J call TRBJ2-5; no firm D call. Trimming removed 3 bases at V and 5 bases at J, with 20 bases between. CDR3 length equals 16 residues. Germline V CDR1 and CDR2: SGDLS, YYNGEE. The CDR3 nucleotides read TGTGCCAGCAGCGCCGACGTTGAGGAGATGTTGGAGACCCAGTACTTC. Translated: CASSADVEEMLETQYF.

The rearrangement joins TRBV25-1 to TRBJ2-5; 7 nucleotides line up with TRBD1. V was pared by 8 bases and J by 2 bases, with 5 bases of the junction left unmatched. CDR3 length: 13 amino acids. From germline, CDR1 is MGHDK and CDR2 SYGVNS. The CDR3 coding sequence is TGTGCCAGCGGGCAGGGGGATCAAGAGACCCAGTACTTC. This translates into CASGQGDQETQYF.

This clone was observed once. The V gene is TRBV24-1, the J gene TRBJ2-1; TRBD2 agrees at 8 bases. This CDR3 is 16 amino acids long. The J segment lost 7 bases and the V segment lost 3 bases, leaving 10 bases of the junction unmatched. Germline V gene lookup returns CDR1 KGHDR and CDR2 SFDVKD. The CDR3 region is CATSDTGTSYVNEQFF. CDR3 bases: TGTGCCACCAGTGATACCGGGACTAGTTATGTTAATGAGCAGTTCTTC.

The chain links TRBV9 to TRBJ2-1; weak D call: TRBD2 (5 bases). Germline loops: CDR1 SGDLS, CDR2 YYNGEE. Trimming cost V 3 bases and J 10 bases, with 17 bases left between them. The CDR3 covers 14 residues. The CDR3 DNA reads TGTGCCAGCAGCGACCGACGGACTTCTGGGGAGCAGTTCTTC. This encodes CASSDRRTSGEQFF.

This clone has only one observation. The chain joins TRBV9 to TRBJ2-3; 8 bases agree with TRBD1. This CDR3 region has 14 residues. J lost 3 bases, V lost 3 bases, and 3 bases had no gene match. Germline values: CDR1 SGDLS, CDR2 YYNGEE. The CDR3 DNA follows: TGTGCCAGCAGCGGAAGACAGGGGACAGATACGCAGTATTTT. It specifies CASSGRQGTDTQYF. Full variable domain (rest looked up from reference TRBV9 and TRBJ2-3): DSGVTQTPKHLITATGQRVTLRCSPRSGDLSVYWYQQSLDQGLQFLIQYYNGEERAKGNILERFSAQQFPDLHSELNLSSLELGDSALYFCASSGRQGTDTQYFGPGTRLTVL.